These T cell receptor beta chains were read from a single sample in a study of cytomegalovirus exposure and HLA in healthy donors. Libraries were prepared by immunoSEQ multiplex PCR; TCRdb keeps only in-frame clonotypes and omits some of them. This table holds 250,000 to 400,000 clones, 88% found once. Sample: PBMCs. Every receptor here comes from a young man in good health and CMV-seronegative. Each CDR3 is given with its conserved first and last residue. The order of the fields is V gene, D gene, J gene, CDR3 DNA, CDR3 protein. The D gene is left open where the match is weak.

v_gene: TRBV6-5
d_gene: NA
j_gene: TRBJ1-2
CDR3nt: TGTGCCAGCAGTTATACGGGGATCGGCTATGGCTACACCTTC
CDR3aa: CASSYTGIGYGYTF

v_gene: TRBV7-9
d_gene: NA
j_gene: TRBJ2-3
CDR3nt: TGTGCCAGCAGCTTATTAAGAACTACTAGCACAGATACGCAGTATTTT
CDR3aa: CASSLLRTTSTDTQYF

v_gene: TRBV2
d_gene: NA
j_gene: TRBJ1-1
CDR3nt: TGTGCCAGCAGGGGGGCAGTTAATAAAGCTTTCTTT
CDR3aa: CASRGAVNKAFF

v_gene: TRBV5-4
d_gene: NA
j_gene: TRBJ2-1
CDR3nt: TGTGCCAGCAGCCTCTACAGGGTGGGGATATACAATGAGCAGTTCTTC
CDR3aa: CASSLYRVGIYNEQFF

v_gene: TRBV4-1
d_gene: TRBD2
j_gene: TRBJ2-1
CDR3nt: TGCGCCAGCAGCCCGGTGCCTAGCGGGGTCAATGAGCAGTTCTTC
CDR3aa: CASSPVPSGVNEQFF

v_gene: TRBV5-1
d_gene: TRBD2
j_gene: TRBJ2-5
CDR3nt: TGCGCCAGCAGCTTCGGGTCTAGCGGGGGACTCCAAGAGACCCAGTACTTC
CDR3aa: CASSFGSSGGLQETQYF

v_gene: TRBV7-9
d_gene: NA
j_gene: TRBJ1-1
CDR3nt: TGTGCCAGCAGCTTAGCGGCAAAGAACACTGAAGCTTTCTTT
CDR3aa: CASSLAAKNTEAFF

v_gene: TRBV27
d_gene: NA
j_gene: TRBJ2-5
CDR3nt: TGTGCCAGCAGTCTTAGGGCCGGGAGCCTACAAGAGACCCAGTACTTC
CDR3aa: CASSLRAGSLQETQYF

v_gene: TRBV21-1
d_gene: NA
j_gene: TRBJ2-3
CDR3nt: TGTGCCAGCAGCAGCTGCGGTTCCACAGATACGCAGTATTTT
CDR3aa: CASSSCGSTDTQYF

v_gene: TRBV12-5
d_gene: NA
j_gene: TRBJ2-1
CDR3nt: TGTGCTAGTGGCATGTTTGAGGTTTCGGATGAGCAGTTCTTC
CDR3aa: CASGMFEVSDEQFF

v_gene: TRBV27
d_gene: NA
j_gene: TRBJ1-6
CDR3nt: TGTGCCAGCAGACGTTACGGTAATTCACCCCTCCACTTT
CDR3aa: CASRRYGNSPLHF

v_gene: TRBV7-2
d_gene: TRBD1
j_gene: TRBJ2-7
CDR3nt: TGTGCCAGCACCCCCCCCGGGACAGTTGGTTACGAGCAGTACTTC
CDR3aa: CASTPPGTVGYEQYF

v_gene: TRBV18
d_gene: TRBD1
j_gene: TRBJ1-5
CDR3nt: TGTGCCAGCTCACCGACGCGGGACAGGGCAGGGAATCAGCCCCAGCATTTT
CDR3aa: CASSPTRDRAGNQPQHF

v_gene: TRBV20-1
d_gene: NA
j_gene: TRBJ1-1
CDR3nt: TGCAGTGCCTCAGGGGACACTGAAGCTTTCTTT
CDR3aa: CSASGDTEAFF

v_gene: TRBV28
d_gene: TRBD2
j_gene: TRBJ2-3
CDR3nt: TGTGCCAGCAGTTTAAAGCAACTAGCGGGGGGGACAGATACGCAGTATTTT
CDR3aa: CASSLKQLAGGTDTQYF

v_gene: TRBV4-1
d_gene: TRBD1
j_gene: TRBJ2-1
CDR3nt: TGCGCCAGCAGCTATCGGACAGGGCCCAATGAGCAGTTCTTC
CDR3aa: CASSYRTGPNEQFF

v_gene: TRBV18
d_gene: TRBD2
j_gene: TRBJ2-5
CDR3nt: TGTGCCAGCTCCCTAACTAGCGGTCAAGAGACCCAGTACTTC
CDR3aa: CASSLTSGQETQYF

v_gene: TRBV21-1
d_gene: NA
j_gene: TRBJ2-7
CDR3nt: TGTGCCAGCTCCGGGACTAGCGGGGGGCTGCTATCCTACGAGCAGTACTTC
CDR3aa: CASSGTSGGLLSYEQYF

v_gene: TRBV6-1
d_gene: NA
j_gene: TRBJ2-7
CDR3nt: TGTGCCAGCTCCGGGACAGGGAGCGGGGGTGAGCAGTACTTC
CDR3aa: CASSGTGSGGEQYF

v_gene: TRBV7-2
d_gene: TRBD1
j_gene: TRBJ2-7
CDR3nt: TGTGCCAGCAGCTTCGGACAGGGCTACGAGCAGTACTTC
CDR3aa: CASSFGQGYEQYF